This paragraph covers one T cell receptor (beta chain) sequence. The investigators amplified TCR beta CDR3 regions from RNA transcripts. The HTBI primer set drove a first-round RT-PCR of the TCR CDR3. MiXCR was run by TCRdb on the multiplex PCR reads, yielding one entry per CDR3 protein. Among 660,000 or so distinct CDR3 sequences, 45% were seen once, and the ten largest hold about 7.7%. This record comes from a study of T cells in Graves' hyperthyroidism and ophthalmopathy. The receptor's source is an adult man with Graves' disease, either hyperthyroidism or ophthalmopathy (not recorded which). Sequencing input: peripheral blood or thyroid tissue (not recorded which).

As DNA, the CDR3 is TGCAGCGGTACGACAGGGGCGCGTTTTGAAAAACTGTTTTTT. Amino acid sequence: CSGTTGARFEKLFF. This chain uses TRBV29-1 with TRBJ1-4; 8 bases agree with TRBD1. The junction had 11 bases not matched to a gene; V was cut back by 7 bases and J by 7 bases. The CDR3 is 14 residues long. Germline V gene lookup returns CDR1 SQVTM and CDR2 ANQGSEA.